This paragraph reports one T cell receptor beta chain. Its cognate antigen has yet to be identified. Base qualities are not recorded, but no much larger clone differs from it by a single base. These data come from a study of T cell repertoires in cytomegalovirus infection (dated by TCRdb to about 2019). Broadly, across the study: Alongside well-studied HLA-B-restricted epitopes, the peptide stimulations were aimed at recently identified HLA-C-restricted CMV epitopes, whose presentation resists viral immunomodulation. Because public TCR beta signatures pointed to carriage of CMV infection together with the matching HLA type, the HLA type of each donor mattered for the analysis. Study-wide conclusions, independent of this receptor: Carriers of CMV infection plus the relevant HLA type were discriminated by the cumulative frequency of public TCR beta family members in the study cohort and in an independent roughly 370-donor cohort. The ex vivo response was dominated by HLA-C-restricted CMV-specific TCR beta clonotypes, and the single most frequent clonotype in two of eight donors was supplied by these HLA-C-restricted clonotypes.

V is pruned by 0 bases and J by 5 bases, leaving 18 bases of the junction without a gene match. The CDR3 holds 19 amino acids from the cysteine to the phenylalanine. The sequence is cut down to CDR3 DNA, 57 bases in frame from base 1. The germline V gene yields LGHNT for CDR1 and FRNRAP for CDR2. The instrument given in TCRdb is Illumina HiSeq 1500. TCRdb handled the public reads itself, with Q25 trimming in fastp and clone calling in MiXCR, and kept productive beta chains. Entries are consolidated by CDR3 protein sequence, retaining the most common genes and DNA. The sample profile shows roughly 120,000 distinct CDR3 sequences; 30% to 35% of them were found once. Together, the top ten hold 35% to 50% of the sample. What this sample's treatment or condition label stands for: in vitro stimulation with specific CMV peptide epitopes to enrich CMV-specific T cells.

This TCR came from a human donor in good health (CMV status not recorded). Some clones in this sample may be carry-over from other donors' samples. The sample in question was CD8+ T cells from cultured PBMCs, obtained from culture after CMV antigen stimulation. The V and J genes are TRBV12-5 and TRBJ1-2; 7 middle bases align to TRBD1. The DNA is TGTGCTAGTGGTTTGGTACTGTCCCAATCAACAGGGGAATCATATGGCTACACCTTC. This encodes CASGLVLSQSTGESYGYTF.